The clone carrying this TCR beta chain appeared a few times. Its matching antigen is unknown. Researchers amplified the TCR beta CDR3 regions from RNA transcripts. A first-round RT-PCR of the TCR CDR3 used the HTBI primer set. From the multiplex PCR reads, TCRdb called clonotypes with MiXCR, one entry per CDR3 protein. Of 700,000 to 850,000 distinct CDR3 sequences listed, about 35% were seen once; the top ten hold around a third. This CDR3 has 16 amino acids. V was shortened by 0 bases and J by 7 bases, with 18 bases between the two germline ends. Germline assignment: CDR1 SGHDN and CDR2 FVKESK. The data originate from a study of T cells in Graves' hyperthyroidism and ophthalmopathy. Study-wide points: Ophthalmopathy was separated from stable hyperthyroidism by a 13 V-J model.

Exclusion of a patient resulted from uncontrolled infection, other autoimmune disease, pregnancy or lactation. The sample taken for sequencing was blood. The chain carries TRBV14 and TRBJ1-2; D not certain. The sequence was collected from a woman in her thirties or forties with Graves' hyperthyroidism. The CDR3 DNA reads TGTGCCAGCAGCCAAGATCCACGGCGGAGACAATCTGGCTACACCTTC. Its translation is CASSQDPRRRQSGYTF.